Listed below are T cell receptor beta chains from one sample, sequenced in a study of shared clonotypes between healthy human individuals. Data came from immunoSEQ multiplex PCR; TCRdb stores just in-frame clones and leaves some out. The profile shows around 690,000 clones, about 90% of them singletons. Sequencing was done on a sample of memory CD8+ T cells from PBMCs. Source of these receptors: a man aged 18 to 30 in good health. Some clones in this sample may be carry-over from other donors' samples. The CDR3 runs from the conserved cysteine through the conserved F or W. The order of the fields is J gene, D gene, clone size, V gene, CDR3 protein, CDR3 DNA. The D gene is left open where the match is weak. Rows may omit the clone size; those that give it use once, few, many or a size class.

j_gene: TRBJ1-1
d_gene: TRBD1
abundance: few
v_gene: TRBV28
CDR3aa: CASSYDRVVTEAFF
CDR3nt: TGTGCCAGCAGTTACGACAGGGTAGTCACTGAAGCTTTCTTT

j_gene: TRBJ1-2
d_gene: NA
abundance: NA
v_gene: TRBV9
CDR3aa: CASSQGWGNGYTF
CDR3nt: TGTGCCAGCAGTCAGGGATGGGGTAATGGCTACACCTTC

j_gene: TRBJ2-7
d_gene: TRBD1
abundance: many
v_gene: TRBV4-1
CDR3aa: CASSPTGNPYEQYF
CDR3nt: TGCGCCAGCAGCCCGACAGGGAACCCGTACGAGCAGTACTTC

j_gene: TRBJ1-1
d_gene: TRBD1
abundance: NA
v_gene: TRBV14
CDR3aa: CASSRDRAITEAFF
CDR3nt: TGTGCCAGCAGCCGGGACAGGGCGATCACTGAAGCTTTCTTT

j_gene: TRBJ2-2
d_gene: TRBD2
abundance: NA
v_gene: TRBV9
CDR3aa: CASSVDGLVRPGTGELFF
CDR3nt: TGTGCCAGCAGCGTAGACGGACTAGTTCGACCCGGCACCGGGGAGCTGTTTTTT

j_gene: TRBJ1-1
d_gene: NA
abundance: NA
v_gene: TRBV6-6
CDR3aa: CASGNGEAFF
CDR3nt: TGTGCCAGTGGGAACGGTGAAGCTTTCTTT

j_gene: TRBJ1-1
d_gene: TRBD1
abundance: NA
v_gene: TRBV2
CDR3aa: CASRNPDGTGHIPEAFF
CDR3nt: TGTGCCAGCAGGAATCCCGACGGGACAGGGCATATCCCAGAAGCTTTCTTT

j_gene: TRBJ1-2
d_gene: NA
abundance: NA
v_gene: TRBV21-1
CDR3aa: CASSKEEGRGSQGYTF
CDR3nt: TGTGCCAGCAGCAAAGAGGAGGGGAGGGGCTCCCAGGGCTACACCTTC

j_gene: TRBJ1-1
d_gene: NA
abundance: few
v_gene: TRBV30
CDR3aa: CAWSGAPEAFF
CDR3nt: TGTGCCTGGAGTGGTGCCCCTGAAGCTTTCTTT

j_gene: TRBJ1-4
d_gene: NA
abundance: NA
v_gene: TRBV7-9
CDR3aa: CASSTAGANEKLFF
CDR3nt: TGTGCCAGCAGCACCGCAGGAGCGAATGAAAAACTGTTTTTT

j_gene: TRBJ1-2
d_gene: TRBD1
abundance: NA
v_gene: TRBV27
CDR3aa: CASSSAGGTDYGYTF
CDR3nt: TGTGCCAGCAGTTCGGCAGGGGGAACGGACTATGGCTACACCTTC

j_gene: TRBJ2-1
d_gene: TRBD2
abundance: NA
v_gene: TRBV7-3
CDR3aa: CASSSTPLAVYNEQFF
CDR3nt: TGTGCCAGCAGCTCGACCCCCCTAGCGGTTTACAATGAGCAGTTCTTC

j_gene: TRBJ2-5
d_gene: NA
abundance: NA
v_gene: TRBV27
CDR3aa: CASSSYSGVETQYF
CDR3nt: TGTGCCAGCAGTTCTTACTCAGGGGTCGAGACCCAGTACTTC

j_gene: TRBJ2-7
d_gene: NA
abundance: NA
v_gene: TRBV11-2
CDR3aa: CASSLDAEGASTFYEQYF
CDR3nt: TGTGCCAGCAGCTTAGATGCGGAGGGGGCGAGCACCTTCTACGAGCAGTACTTC

j_gene: TRBJ2-7
d_gene: NA
abundance: NA
v_gene: TRBV10-3
CDR3aa: CAISHNAGLGGGPYEQYF
CDR3nt: TGTGCCATCAGCCACAACGCCGGCCTTGGCGGAGGGCCCTACGAGCAGTACTTC

j_gene: TRBJ2-2
d_gene: TRBD2
abundance: NA
v_gene: TRBV15
CDR3aa: CATSRGLAGGSYTGELFF
CDR3nt: TGTGCCACCAGCAGAGGACTAGCGGGAGGGAGTTACACCGGGGAGCTGTTTTTT

j_gene: TRBJ1-4
d_gene: TRBD1
abundance: NA
v_gene: TRBV4-3
CDR3aa: CASSLGTGDEKLFF
CDR3nt: TGCGCCAGCAGTCTCGGGACAGGGGATGAAAAACTGTTTTTT

j_gene: TRBJ2-7
d_gene: TRBD2
abundance: NA
v_gene: TRBV6-5
CDR3aa: CASSPLAGWDEQYF
CDR3nt: TGTGCCAGCAGTCCGCTAGCGGGATGGGACGAGCAGTACTTC

j_gene: TRBJ2-1
d_gene: NA
abundance: NA
v_gene: TRBV5-1
CDR3aa: CAIKREDDEQFF
CDR3nt: TGCGCCATCAAGAGAGAAGACGATGAGCAGTTCTTC

j_gene: TRBJ1-1
d_gene: TRBD1
abundance: many
v_gene: TRBV27
CDR3aa: CAARGQSSTEAFF
CDR3nt: TGTGCCGCCCGGGGACAGTCAAGTACTGAAGCTTTCTTT

j_gene: TRBJ2-7
d_gene: TRBD1
abundance: NA
v_gene: TRBV6-1
CDR3aa: CASSVQRGTAYEQYF
CDR3nt: TGTGCCAGCAGTGTCCAGAGGGGGACAGCCTACGAGCAGTACTTC

j_gene: TRBJ2-2
d_gene: TRBD2
abundance: NA
v_gene: TRBV30
CDR3aa: CACDGQPGTSGRAHGELFF
CDR3nt: TGTGCCTGCGACGGACAGCCAGGGACTAGCGGGAGGGCCCACGGGGAGCTGTTTTTT

j_gene: TRBJ1-1
d_gene: NA
abundance: NA
v_gene: TRBV7-6
CDR3aa: CASSLAGGKAEAFF
CDR3nt: TGTGCCAGCAGCTTAGCCGGGGGAAAGGCTGAAGCTTTCTTT

j_gene: TRBJ2-7
d_gene: NA
abundance: NA
v_gene: TRBV7-9
CDR3aa: CASSLGVGSLGQYF
CDR3nt: TGTGCCAGCAGCTTAGGGGTGGGCTCACTGGGGCAGTACTTC

j_gene: TRBJ1-1
d_gene: NA
abundance: few
v_gene: TRBV19
CDR3aa: CASSINPSSDTEAFF
CDR3nt: TGTGCCAGTAGTATTAATCCCTCGTCCGACACTGAAGCTTTCTTT

j_gene: TRBJ1-1
d_gene: NA
abundance: NA
v_gene: TRBV6-1
CDR3aa: CASSEWGRNTEAFF
CDR3nt: TGTGCCAGCAGTGAGTGGGGTAGGAACACTGAAGCTTTCTTT

j_gene: TRBJ1-5
d_gene: TRBD1
abundance: NA
v_gene: TRBV7-9
CDR3aa: CASSSGTGVNQPQHF
CDR3nt: TGTGCCAGCAGCTCCGGGACAGGGGTAAATCAGCCCCAGCATTTT

j_gene: TRBJ1-2
d_gene: NA
abundance: once
v_gene: TRBV6-5
CDR3aa: CASSYWGGKVDYGYTF
CDR3nt: TGTGCCAGCAGTTACTGGGGGGGGAAAGTTGACTATGGCTACACCTTC

j_gene: TRBJ1-2
d_gene: NA
abundance: NA
v_gene: TRBV5-5
CDR3aa: CASSLNVGGTFYGYTF
CDR3nt: TGTGCCAGCAGCTTGAACGTGGGGGGAACCTTCTATGGCTACACCTTC